This T cell receptor (beta chain) is from a study of beta chain features in type 1 diabetes. The whole isolated RNA underwent reverse transcription, so sequencing captured expressed TCRB transcripts. TCRdb keeps only in-frame clones here, not all; method: immunoSEQ multiplex PCR. The table has hundreds of thousands of clones, over 12% seen once. This clone has only a few counts. Its matching antigen is unknown. CDR1 is SGHNT and CDR2 is YENEEA in the germline V gene. The J segment lost 6 bases and the V segment lost 5 bases, leaving 16 bases of the junction unmatched. The CDR3 runs 16 residues. Study findings and constraints: The naive, central memory and Treg TCRB repertoires showed an apparent similarity that was greater among patients than among healthy donors. People with Type 1 diabetes carried modestly yet significantly shorter TCRB CDR3s in all four CD4+ subsets.

The rearrangement links TRBV11-3 to TRBJ2-7; TRBD2 matches at 7 bases. This TCR was sampled from a man younger than 35 with type 1 diabetes. Input material: naive CD4+ T cells from blood. CDR3 protein: CASSAGDGSGPVEQYF. The CDR3 DNA follows: TGTGCCAGCAGCGCTGGTGATGGTAGCGGGCCTGTCGAGCAGTACTTC.